Reported below is one T cell receptor beta chain. TCRdb keeps only in-frame clones here, not all; method: immunoSEQ multiplex PCR. This sample yields millions of clones, of which 90% to 95% are seen a single time; around 0.13% belongs to the top ten. The study drew its donors from healthy HIV-negative adults without recent acute infections or vaccinations. Partitioning of CD4+ cells yielded a CD45RA+ naive subset and a CD45RA-negative memory subset. This CDR3 spans 13 amino acids. The germline V gene encodes CDR1 KGHSH and CDR2 LQKENI. Trimming took 2 bases from V and 5 from J, leaving 7 bases between them. The source of the sample is a study of shared clonotypes between healthy human individuals.

The sequenced material came from naive CD4+ T cells sorted from blood. The subset: CD45RA+ positively selected. This clonotype was sampled from a man aged 18 to 29 in good health. V is TRBV18 and J is TRBJ1-5; D not resolved. Here the CDR3 reads CASSPMADQPQHF. The CDR3 nucleotides read TGTGCCAGCTCACCAATGGCAGATCAGCCCCAGCATTTT. Full variable domain (missing parts from reference TRBV18 and TRBJ1-5): NAGVMQNPRHLVRRRGQEARLRCSPMKGHSHVYWYRQLPEEGLKFMVYLQKENIIDESGMPKERFSAEFPKEGPSILRIQQVVRGDSAAYFCASSPMADQPQHFGDGTRLSIL.